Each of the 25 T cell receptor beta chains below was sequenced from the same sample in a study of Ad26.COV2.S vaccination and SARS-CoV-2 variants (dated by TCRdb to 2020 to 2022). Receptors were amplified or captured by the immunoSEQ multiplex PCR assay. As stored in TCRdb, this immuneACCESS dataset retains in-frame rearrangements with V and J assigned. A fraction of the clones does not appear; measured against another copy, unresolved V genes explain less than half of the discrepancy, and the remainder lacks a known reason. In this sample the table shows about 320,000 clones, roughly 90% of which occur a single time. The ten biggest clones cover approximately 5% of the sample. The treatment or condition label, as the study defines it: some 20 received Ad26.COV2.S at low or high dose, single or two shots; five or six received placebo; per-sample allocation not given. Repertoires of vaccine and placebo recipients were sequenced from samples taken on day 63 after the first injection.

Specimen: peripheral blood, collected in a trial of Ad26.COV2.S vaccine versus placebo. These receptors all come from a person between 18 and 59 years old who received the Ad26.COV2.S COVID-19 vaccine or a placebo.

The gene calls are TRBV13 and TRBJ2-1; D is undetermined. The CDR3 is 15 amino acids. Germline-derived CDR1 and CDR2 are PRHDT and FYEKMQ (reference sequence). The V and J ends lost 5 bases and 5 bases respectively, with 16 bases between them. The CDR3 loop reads CASSPPTGPNNEQFF. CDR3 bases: TGTGCCAGCAGCCCACCCACGGGCCCAAACAATGAGCAGTTCTTC.

CDR3 bases: TGTGCCAGCAGTTACCGGGACAATCAGCCCCAGCATTTT. As protein: CASSYRDNQPQHF. The chain employs TRBV6-6 and TRBJ1-5; no clear D gene. The CDR3 loop spans 13 amino acids. Germline-derived CDR1 and CDR2 are MNHNY and SVGAGI (reference sequence). The V and J ends lost 2 bases and 3 bases respectively, with 5 bases between them.

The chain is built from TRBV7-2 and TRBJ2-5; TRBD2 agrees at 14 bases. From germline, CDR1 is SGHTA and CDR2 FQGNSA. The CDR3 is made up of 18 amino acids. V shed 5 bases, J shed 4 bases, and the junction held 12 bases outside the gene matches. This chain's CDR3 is CASSPGGLAGGLGETQYF. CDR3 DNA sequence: TGTGCCAGCAGCCCGGGTGGACTAGCGGGAGGATTGGGAGAGACCCAGTACTTC.

The CDR3 is CASSPRTGPGEKLFF. The CDR3 coding sequence is TGTGCCAGCTCCCCTAGGACAGGGCCCGGGGAAAAACTGTTTTTT. J is TRBJ1-4 and V is TRBV18; TRBD1 aligns across 8 bases. This CDR3 is 15 amino acids long. Losses at the gene ends were 6 bases for V and 8 bases for J; bases not matched to a gene: 11. The V gene's germline CDR1 is KGHSH and CDR2 LQKENI.

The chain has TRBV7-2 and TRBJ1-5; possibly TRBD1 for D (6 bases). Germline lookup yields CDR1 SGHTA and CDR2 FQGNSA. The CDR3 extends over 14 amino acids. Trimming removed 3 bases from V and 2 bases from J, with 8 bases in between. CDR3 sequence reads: CASSFRQGNQPQHF. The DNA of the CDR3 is TGTGCCAGCAGCTTTAGACAGGGCAATCAGCCCCAGCATTTT.

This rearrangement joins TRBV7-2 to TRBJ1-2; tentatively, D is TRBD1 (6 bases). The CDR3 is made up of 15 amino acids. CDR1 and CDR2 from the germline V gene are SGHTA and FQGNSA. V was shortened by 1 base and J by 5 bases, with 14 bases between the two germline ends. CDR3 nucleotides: TGTGCCAGCAGCTTAGAAGGGACAAAGCTTTATGGCTACACCTTC. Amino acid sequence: CASSLEGTKLYGYTF.

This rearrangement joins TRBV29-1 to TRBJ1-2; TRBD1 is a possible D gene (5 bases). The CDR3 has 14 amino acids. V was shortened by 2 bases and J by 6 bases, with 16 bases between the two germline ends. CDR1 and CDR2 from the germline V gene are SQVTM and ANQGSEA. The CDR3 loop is CSVELGGRVHGYTF. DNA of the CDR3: TGCAGCGTTGAACTGGGGGGTAGGGTACATGGCTACACCTTC.

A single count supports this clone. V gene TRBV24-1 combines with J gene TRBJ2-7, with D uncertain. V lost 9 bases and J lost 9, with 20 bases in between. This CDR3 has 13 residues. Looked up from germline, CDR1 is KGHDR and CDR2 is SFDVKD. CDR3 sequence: CATPLPPHERQYV. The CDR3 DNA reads TGTGCCACCCCCCTCCCCCCTCACGAGCGGCAGTACGTC.

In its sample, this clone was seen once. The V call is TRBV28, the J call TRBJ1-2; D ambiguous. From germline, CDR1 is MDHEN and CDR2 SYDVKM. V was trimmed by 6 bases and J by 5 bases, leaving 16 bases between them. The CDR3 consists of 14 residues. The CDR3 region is CASSLPSGPYGYTF. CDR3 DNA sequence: TGTGCCAGCAGCTTGCCCTCCGGGCCGTATGGCTACACCTTC.

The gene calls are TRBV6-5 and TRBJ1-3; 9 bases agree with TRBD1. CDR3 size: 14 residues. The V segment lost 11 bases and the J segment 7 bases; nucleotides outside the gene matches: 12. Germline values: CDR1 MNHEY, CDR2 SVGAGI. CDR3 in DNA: TGTGCCGCCGGCACGGGACAGGGTGTGAACACCATATATTTT. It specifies CAAGTGQGVNTIYF.

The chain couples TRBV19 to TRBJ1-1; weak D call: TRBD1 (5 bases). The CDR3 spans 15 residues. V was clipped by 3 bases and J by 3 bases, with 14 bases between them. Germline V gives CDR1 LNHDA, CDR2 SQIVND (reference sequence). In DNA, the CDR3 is TGTGCCAGTAGTATTTACGGGGGAGGGGACACTGAAGCTTTCTTT. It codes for CASSIYGGGDTEAFF.

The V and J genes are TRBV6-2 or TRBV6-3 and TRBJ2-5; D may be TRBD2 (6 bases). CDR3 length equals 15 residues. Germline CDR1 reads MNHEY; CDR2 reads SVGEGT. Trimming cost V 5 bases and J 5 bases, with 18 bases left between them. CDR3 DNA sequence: TGTGCCAGCAGTCCCGCGGCGCGGGATTGGGAGACCCAGTACTTC. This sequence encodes CASSPAARDWETQYF.

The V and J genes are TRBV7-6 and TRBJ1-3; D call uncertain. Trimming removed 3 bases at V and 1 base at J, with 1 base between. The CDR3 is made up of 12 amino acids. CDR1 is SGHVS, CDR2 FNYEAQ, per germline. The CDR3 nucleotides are TGTGCCAGCAGCTTGTCTGGAAACACCATATATTTT. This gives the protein CASSLSGNTIYF.

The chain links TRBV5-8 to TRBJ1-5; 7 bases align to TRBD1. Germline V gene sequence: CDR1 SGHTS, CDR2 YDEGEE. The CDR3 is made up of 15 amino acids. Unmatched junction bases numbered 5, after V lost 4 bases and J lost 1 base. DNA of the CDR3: TGTGCCAGCAGCCTCGGGACAGTCAGCAATCAGCCCCAGCATTTT. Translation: CASSLGTVSNQPQHF.

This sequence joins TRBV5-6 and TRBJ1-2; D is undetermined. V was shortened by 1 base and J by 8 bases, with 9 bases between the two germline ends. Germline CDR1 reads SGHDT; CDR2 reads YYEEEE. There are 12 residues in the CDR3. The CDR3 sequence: CASSLNAFGYTF. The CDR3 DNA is TGTGCCAGCAGCTTGAATGCGTTCGGCTACACCTTC.

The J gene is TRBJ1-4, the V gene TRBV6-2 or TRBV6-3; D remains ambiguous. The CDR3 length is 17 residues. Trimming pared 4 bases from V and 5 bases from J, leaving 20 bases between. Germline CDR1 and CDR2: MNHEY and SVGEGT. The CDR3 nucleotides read TGTGCCAGCAGTTTATCCCCCCCGACGGGAAGGAATGAAAAACTGTTTTTT. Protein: CASSLSPPTGRNEKLFF.

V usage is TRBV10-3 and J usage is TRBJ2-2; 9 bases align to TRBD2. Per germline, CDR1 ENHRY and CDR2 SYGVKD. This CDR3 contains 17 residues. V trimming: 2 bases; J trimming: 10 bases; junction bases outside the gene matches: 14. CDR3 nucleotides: TGTGCCATCAGTGAGCCCCCTCTGGCGGGGGGGCCGGAGGAGCTGTTTTTT. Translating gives CAISEPPLAGGPEELFF.

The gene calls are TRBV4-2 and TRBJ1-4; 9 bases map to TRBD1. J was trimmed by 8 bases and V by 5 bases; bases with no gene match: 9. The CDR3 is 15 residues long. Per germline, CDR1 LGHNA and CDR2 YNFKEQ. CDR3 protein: CASSAKAGTGEKLFF. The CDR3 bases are TGTGCCAGCAGCGCAAAAGCGGGGACAGGGGAAAAACTGTTTTTT.

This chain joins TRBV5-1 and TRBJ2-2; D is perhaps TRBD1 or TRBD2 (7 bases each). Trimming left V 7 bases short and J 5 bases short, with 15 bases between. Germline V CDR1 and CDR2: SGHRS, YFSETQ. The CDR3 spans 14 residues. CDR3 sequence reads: CASGLQGGTGELFF. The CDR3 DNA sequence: TGCGCCAGCGGTCTGCAGGGGGGGACCGGGGAGCTGTTTTTT.

CDR3 region: CASSEVGSPLHF. The CDR3 DNA follows: TGTGCCAGCAGTGAAGTCGGTTCACCCCTCCACTTT. The chain employs TRBV25-1 and TRBJ1-6, with D unresolved. Germline assignment: CDR1 MGHDK and CDR2 SYGVNS. This CDR3 has 12 residues. V was shortened by 2 bases and J by 9 bases, with 5 bases between the two germline ends.

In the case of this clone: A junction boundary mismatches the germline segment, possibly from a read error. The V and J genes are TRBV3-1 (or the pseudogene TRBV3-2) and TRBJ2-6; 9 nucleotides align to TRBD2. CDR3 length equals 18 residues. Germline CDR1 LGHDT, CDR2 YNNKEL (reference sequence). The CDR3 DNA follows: TGTGCCAGCAGCCAGGCGGGAGGGCTAAACTCTGGGGCCAACGCCCTGACTTTC. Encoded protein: CASSQAGGLNSGANALTF.

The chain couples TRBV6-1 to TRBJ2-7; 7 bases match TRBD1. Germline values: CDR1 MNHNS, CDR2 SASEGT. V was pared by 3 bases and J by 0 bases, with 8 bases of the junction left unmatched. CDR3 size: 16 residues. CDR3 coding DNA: TGTGCCAGCAGTGAGCTTGGACAGGTCAACTCCTACGAGCAGTACTTC. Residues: CASSELGQVNSYEQYF.

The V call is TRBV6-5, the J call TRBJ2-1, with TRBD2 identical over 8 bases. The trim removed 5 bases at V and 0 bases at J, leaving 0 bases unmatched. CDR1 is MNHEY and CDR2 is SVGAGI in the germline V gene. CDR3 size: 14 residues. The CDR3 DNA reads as TGTGCCAGCAGTAGCGGGAGCTCCTACAATGAGCAGTTCTTC. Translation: CASSSGSSYNEQFF.

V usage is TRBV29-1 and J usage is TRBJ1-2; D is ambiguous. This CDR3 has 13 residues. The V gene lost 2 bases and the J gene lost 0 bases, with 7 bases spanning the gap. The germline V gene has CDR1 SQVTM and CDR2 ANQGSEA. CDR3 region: CSVENPANYGYTF. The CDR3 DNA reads TGCAGCGTTGAAAATCCAGCTAACTATGGCTACACCTTC.

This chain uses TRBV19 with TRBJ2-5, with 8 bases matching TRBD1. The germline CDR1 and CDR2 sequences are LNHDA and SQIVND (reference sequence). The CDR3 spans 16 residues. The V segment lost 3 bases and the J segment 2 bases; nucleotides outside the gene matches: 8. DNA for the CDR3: TGTGCCAGTAGTATCCCAGGGGGCTCGACGCAAGAGACCCAGTACTTC. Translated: CASSIPGGSTQETQYF.